This record looks at one TCR beta chain sequence and its context. Collection occurred without any documented infections or immune events in donors. Profiled with immunoSEQ multiplex PCR; TCRdb holds only in-frame clones, not every one. The sample consists of 81,000 or so clones, 84% of them appearing once. The sample comes from a study of identifying expanded T cells in peripheral blood. The germline V gene has CDR1 LGHNA and CDR2 YNFKEQ. The CDR3 is 16 amino acids. Trimming shortened V by 4 bases and J by 0 bases, and 13 bases separated the two germline ends. Sequences were obtained from blood. This TCR derives from a person aged 18 to 70 in good health. The chain carries TRBV4-2 and TRBJ1-5, with D uncertain. The CDR3 region is CASSLLAGHSNQPQHF. CDR3 DNA sequence: TGTGCCAGCAGCCTCCTAGCCGGCCATAGCAATCAGCCCCAGCATTTT.